This note documents a single T cell receptor (beta chain) sequence. The antigen remains unidentified. TCRdb passed the reads through MiXCR, listing each CDR3 protein once. This sample yields 700,000 to 900,000 distinct CDR3 sequences, of which 25% to 35% are seen a single time; about an eighth belongs to the top ten. The record originates from a study of T cell repertoires in cytomegalovirus infection. About the study: Alongside well-studied HLA-B-restricted CMV epitopes, recently identified HLA-C-restricted CMV epitopes were also used. Based on public TCR beta signatures, there were indications of CMV infection and of a matching HLA type. Study-wide results and limits: The ex vivo response showed dominance by HLA-C-restricted CMV-specific TCR beta clonotypes. Public TCR beta family frequency separated CMV-and-HLA carriers, including in an independent cohort.

Germline V lookup: CDR1 LNHDA, CDR2 SQIVND (reference sequence). The CDR3 covers 14 residues. The V gene lost 7 bases and the J gene lost 8 bases, with 18 bases spanning the gap. Sequencing was performed on cultured CD8+ T cells from PBMCs, taken from culture after CMV antigen stimulation. This sequence joins TRBV19 and TRBJ2-1; possibly TRBD1 or TRBD2 for D (6 bases each). The receptor comes from a human donor in good health (CMV status not recorded). Some clones in this sample may be carry-over from other donors' samples. The CDR3 region is CASMASLGGDEQFF. DNA for the CDR3: TGTGCCAGTATGGCGTCGTTGGGGGGCGATGAGCAGTTCTTC. Combining the CDR3 with reference TRBV19 and TRBJ2-1 gives the whole variable domain DGGITQSPKYLFRKEGQNVTLSCEQNLNHDAMYWYRQDPGQGLRLIYYSQIVNDFQKGDIAEGYSVSREKKESFPLTVTSAQKNPTAFYLCASMASLGGDEQFFGPGTRLTVL.